The next 25 T cell receptor beta chains were all read from a single sample in a study of T cell changes during pregnancy in multiple sclerosis. TCRdb's copy holds only in-frame clones and misses some; the assay was immunoSEQ multiplex PCR. The sample shows under 85,000 clones, 80% to 95% of them seen only once. The sample here was CD4+ T cells from peripheral blood mononuclear cells, taken in the second trimester of pregnancy. These receptors came from a female donor with multiple sclerosis, enrolled in a pregnancy study.

The chain recombines TRBV5-6 with TRBJ2-3; the match to TRBD2 covers 8 bases. The ends lost 1 base at V and 0 bases at J; junction bases unmatched: 4. From germline, CDR1 is SGHDT and CDR2 YYEEEE. The CDR3 has 16 residues. CDR3 protein: CASSLLGGGSTDTQYF. CDR3 coding DNA: TGTGCCAGCAGCTTGTTGGGCGGGGGGAGCACAGATACGCAGTATTTT.

V and J are TRBV7-8 and TRBJ1-1; TRBD1 agrees at 7 bases. V dropped 5 bases and J dropped 0; count of bases not matched to a gene: 6. The CDR3 covers 15 residues. CDR1 is SGHVS and CDR2 is FQNEAQ in the germline V gene. The CDR3 is CASSQTGTLNTEAFF. CDR3 DNA sequence: TGTGCCAGCAGCCAGACAGGGACCCTGAACACTGAAGCTTTCTTT.

The chain recombines TRBV4-3 with TRBJ2-1; TRBD2 aligns across 8 bases. The CDR3 covers 16 residues. After removal of 0 bases from V and 6 bases from J, the junction contained 7 bases not matched to a gene. Germline V lookup: CDR1 LGHNA, CDR2 YSLEER. The DNA for the CDR3 is TGCGCCAGCAGCCAAGAAGGGCGGGGGGCCCTCAATGAGCAGTTCTTC. Translated: CASSQEGRGALNEQFF.

The rearrangement links TRBV7-3 to TRBJ1-1, with TRBD1 matching over 9 bases. The trim removed 5 bases at V and 10 bases at J, leaving 8 bases unmatched. CDR3 length: 13 amino acids. Per the germline V gene, CDR1 is SGHTA and CDR2 is FQGTGA. CDR3 region: CASSPGQGFTAFF. The CDR3, as DNA: TGTGCCAGCAGCCCGGGACAGGGATTTACAGCTTTCTTT.

The chain links TRBV30 to TRBJ2-7; no definite D call. CDR3 length equals 13 residues. Germline CDR1 GTSNPN, CDR2 SVGIG (reference sequence). The ends were cut back, 5 bases at V and 8 bases at J, with 19 bases in the middle. CDR3 protein: CAWDDAGARKQYF. CDR3 DNA sequence: TGTGCCTGGGACGATGCTGGAGCTAGGAAGCAGTACTTC.

The chain combines TRBV2 with TRBJ1-1; D gene unclear. With 4 bases removed from V and 3 bases from J, the gap between germline ends came to 15 bases. This CDR3 has 15 amino acids. The germline CDR1 and CDR2 sequences are SNHLY and FYNNEI. This CDR3 is CASSVLMAMDTEAFF. The CDR3 bases are TGTGCCAGCAGTGTTTTAATGGCAATGGACACTGAAGCTTTCTTT.

V is TRBV19 and J is TRBJ2-7; TRBD2 might be the D (5 bases). CDR1 is LNHDA and CDR2 is SQIVND in the germline V gene (reference sequence). Deletions cut 10 bases from V and 2 bases from J, with 15 bases between. The CDR3 has 13 residues. The CDR3 nucleotides are TGTGCCACCACCGCCCGAGGGACCTACGAGCAGTACTTC. Its protein product is CATTARGTYEQYF. Full variable domain (outside the CDR3, taken from reference TRBV19 and TRBJ2-7): DGGITQSPKYLFRKEGQNVTLSCEQNLNHDAMYWYRQDPGQGLRLIYYSQIVNDFQKGDIAEGYSVSREKKESFPLTVTSAQKNPTAFYLCATTARGTYEQYFGPGTRLTVT.

This chain's CDR3 is CSANRETQYF. CDR3 in DNA: TGCAGTGCTAACAGGGAGACCCAGTACTTC. The gene calls are TRBV20-1 and TRBJ2-5; D perhaps matches TRBD1 (5 bases). Germline CDR1 is DFQATT and CDR2 is SNEGSKA (reference sequence). V was pared by 4 bases and J by 5 bases, with 5 bases between. The CDR3 consists of 10 residues.

The chain couples TRBV5-1 to TRBJ2-2; 7 positions match TRBD1. Germline lookup yields CDR1 SGHRS and CDR2 YFSETQ. Trimming took 0 bases from V and 5 from J; bases not matched to a gene: 16. This CDR3 contains 19 residues. This CDR3 reads CASSLDGGKGAKVTGELFF. The CDR3 region has the DNA TGCGCCAGCAGCTTGGATGGGGGCAAGGGGGCAAAAGTGACCGGGGAGCTGTTTTTT.

The V call is TRBV7-9, the J call TRBJ1-5; 10 nucleotides match TRBD1. CDR3 length equals 15 residues. V shed 5 bases and J 2 bases; nucleotides not matched to a gene: 3. The germline V gene encodes CDR1 SEHNR and CDR2 FQNEAQ (reference sequence). CDR3 bases: TGTGCCAGCAGCCGACAGGGGGCCGGCAATCAGCCCCAGCATTTT. Translated: CASSRQGAGNQPQHF.

This sequence joins TRBV14 and TRBJ2-7; D is perhaps TRBD1 (6 bases). Trimming took 1 base from V and 2 from J, leaving 9 bases between them. CDR1 is SGHDN, CDR2 FVKESK, per germline. The CDR3 is 14 residues long. The CDR3 loop is CASSQVGQPYEQYF. Here the CDR3 DNA reads TGTGCCAGCAGCCAAGTCGGACAGCCCTACGAGCAGTACTTC.

The genes are TRBV11-3 and TRBJ2-3; 9 nucleotides match TRBD1. V shed 5 bases, J shed 2 bases, and the junction held 11 bases outside the gene matches. The CDR3 extends over 17 amino acids. Germline V gene sequence: CDR1 SGHNT, CDR2 YENEEA. CDR3 nucleotides: TGTGCCAGCAGCAGAAGATCCACAGGGGGCCCCACAGATACGCAGTATTTT. It specifies CASSRRSTGGPTDTQYF. Drawing the rest from reference TRBV11-3 and TRBJ2-3, the complete variable domain is EAGVVQSPRYKIIEKKQPVAFWCNPISGHNTLYWYLQNLGQGPELLIRYENEEAVDDSQLPKDRFSAERLKGVDSTLKIQPAELGDSAVYLCASSRRSTGGPTDTQYFGPGTRLTVL.

The rearrangement links TRBV28 to TRBJ2-1; D perhaps matches TRBD2 (5 bases). This CDR3 is built from 13 residues. Looked up from germline, CDR1 is MDHEN and CDR2 is SYDVKM. The V end was cut by 3 bases, the J end by 9 bases, with 12 bases between. The CDR3: CASSFGLAGEQFF. Here the CDR3 DNA reads TGTGCCAGCAGTTTCGGACTGGCGGGTGAGCAGTTCTTC.

The chain uses TRBV9 and TRBJ2-7; 12 positions agree with TRBD1. This CDR3 has 15 amino acids. Trimming cost V 4 bases and J 6 bases; bases outside gene matches: 8. Per germline, CDR1 SGDLS and CDR2 YYNGEE. The CDR3 DNA reads as TGTGCCAGCAGCAGCCGGGACAGGGGGCGCGGCGAGCAGTACTTC. This codes for CASSSRDRGRGEQYF. Full variable domain (missing parts from reference TRBV9 and TRBJ2-7): DSGVTQTPKHLITATGQRVTLRCSPRSGDLSVYWYQQSLDQGLQFLIQYYNGEERAKGNILERFSAQQFPDLHSELNLSSLELGDSALYFCASSSRDRGRGEQYFGPGTRLTVT.

The CDR3 loop is CAWSPGNSYGYTF. In DNA, the CDR3 is TGTGCCTGGAGTCCCGGGAACTCCTATGGCTACACCTTC. The genes are TRBV30 and TRBJ1-2; no definite D call. Germline V lookup: CDR1 GTSNPN, CDR2 SVGIG (reference sequence). V lost 2 bases and J 4 bases, leaving 11 bases between the germline ends. The CDR3 is 13 residues long.

For the CDR3, the DNA is TGCGCCAGCAGCCAAATAAAAGGAAACACCATATATTTT. This translates into CASSQIKGNTIYF. The V call is TRBV4-3, the J call TRBJ1-3; the D is unclear. This CDR3 has 13 residues. CDR1 and CDR2 from the germline V gene are LGHNA and YSLEER. V was pared by 2 bases and J by 4 bases, with 6 bases between.

This clone has a single count. The V gene is TRBV11-2, the J gene TRBJ1-3; D gene unclear. Germline CDR1 is SGHAT and CDR2 is FQNNGV. Trimming cost V 8 bases and J 5 bases, with 13 bases left between them. This CDR3 is 13 amino acids long. In nucleotides, the CDR3 is TGTGCCAGCGGTCCGGGAGTGAGAAACACCATATATTTT. Its protein product is CASGPGVRNTIYF.

The rearrangement joins TRBV4-2 to TRBJ2-2; D remains ambiguous. Per germline, CDR1 LGHNA and CDR2 YNFKEQ. This CDR3 contains 14 residues. The V end lost 0 bases, the J end lost 2 bases, and 4 bases lay between the germline ends. The CDR3 loop is CASSQDLNTGELFF. The CDR3 DNA reads TGTGCCAGCAGCCAAGATCTCAACACCGGGGAGCTGTTTTTT.

The chain recombines TRBV30 with TRBJ1-1, with D possibly matching TRBD1 (5 bases). CDR1 is GTSNPN and CDR2 is SVGIG in the germline V gene (reference sequence). V lost 3 bases to trimming and J lost 6 bases, with 17 bases between them. The CDR3 totals 14 residues. This chain's CDR3 is CAWRVRGGDAEAFF. In DNA form, the CDR3 reads TGTGCCTGGAGGGTGCGGGGGGGGGACGCTGAAGCTTTCTTT.

The V call is TRBV5-1, the J call TRBJ1-1, with D hard to call. Germline V gene sequence: CDR1 SGHRS, CDR2 YFSETQ. This CDR3 is 14 amino acids long. Between the trimmed V and J ends, which lost 4 bases and 2 bases, there was a span of 12 bases. CDR3 bases: TGCGCCAGCAGCCAGAGAGCGGGCAACACTGAAGCTTTCTTT. Translation gives CASSQRAGNTEAFF. Filled out from reference TRBV5-1 and TRBJ1-1, the complete variable domain reads KAGVTQTPRYLIKTRGQQVTLSCSPISGHRSVSWYQQTPGQGLQFLFEYFSETQRNKGNFPGRFSGRQFSNSRSEMNVSTLELGDSALYLCASSQRAGNTEAFFGQGTRLTVV.

The V call is TRBV10-3, the J call TRBJ2-6, with D maybe TRBD1 (5 bases). With 0 bases removed from V and 2 bases from J, the gap between germline ends came to 14 bases. CDR3 length: 18 amino acids. In germline, CDR1 is ENHRY, CDR2 SYGVKD. CDR3 DNA: TGTGCCATCAGTGAGTCAGACAGTCTCCTCACTGGGGCCAACGTCCTGACTTTC. The encoded protein is CAISESDSLLTGANVLTF.

The J gene is TRBJ1-4, the V gene TRBV20-1; D unresolved. V lost 4 bases and J 8 bases, leaving 8 bases between the germline ends. The CDR3 is 11 residues long. Germline CDR1 is DFQATT and CDR2 is SNEGSKA (reference sequence). The CDR3 here is CSAKFSEKLFF. CDR3 in DNA: TGCAGTGCTAAATTCTCGGAAAAACTGTTTTTT.

This chain joins TRBV7-2 and TRBJ2-1; 7 bases are a match to TRBD1. Trimming took 0 bases from V and 7 from J; bases not matched to a gene: 9. This CDR3 is built from 16 residues. The germline V gene has CDR1 SGHTA and CDR2 FQGNSA. The CDR3 DNA follows: TGTGCCAGCAGCTTAGCGGGTAGGGGGCGTCGGAATGAGCAGTTCTTC. Its protein is CASSLAGRGRRNEQFF.

This chain uses TRBV5-5 with TRBJ1-5, with TRBD1 as a possible D gene (6 bases). The CDR3 length is 14 residues. The germline CDR1 and CDR2 sequences are SGHKS and YYEKEE (reference sequence). V lost 0 bases to trimming and J lost 7 bases, with 11 bases between them. In DNA, the CDR3 is TGTGCCAGCAGCTTGGTGGCAGGGGTGCAGCCCCAGCATTTT. It encodes CASSLVAGVQPQHF.

The J gene is TRBJ1-3, the V gene TRBV10-3, with 7 nucleotides matching TRBD1. Germline-derived CDR1 and CDR2 are ENHRY and SYGVKD. The CDR3 covers 17 residues. V dropped 2 bases and J dropped 0; count of bases not matched to a gene: 7. This CDR3 reads CAISEGVTGDSGNTIYF. Written as DNA, the CDR3 is TGTGCCATCAGTGAGGGGGTAACAGGGGACTCTGGAAACACCATATATTTT.